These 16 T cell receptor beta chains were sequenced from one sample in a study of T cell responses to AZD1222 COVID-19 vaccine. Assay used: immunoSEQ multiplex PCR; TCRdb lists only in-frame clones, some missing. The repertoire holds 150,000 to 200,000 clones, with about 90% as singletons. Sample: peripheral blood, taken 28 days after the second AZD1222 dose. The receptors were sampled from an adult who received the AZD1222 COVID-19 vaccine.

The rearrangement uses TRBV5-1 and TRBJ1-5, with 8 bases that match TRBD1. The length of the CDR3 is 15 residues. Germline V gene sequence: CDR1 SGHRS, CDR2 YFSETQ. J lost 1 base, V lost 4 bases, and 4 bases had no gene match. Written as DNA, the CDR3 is TGCGCCAGCAGCCCGAGGACAGGGAGCAATCAGCCCCAGCATTTT. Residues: CASSPRTGSNQPQHF.

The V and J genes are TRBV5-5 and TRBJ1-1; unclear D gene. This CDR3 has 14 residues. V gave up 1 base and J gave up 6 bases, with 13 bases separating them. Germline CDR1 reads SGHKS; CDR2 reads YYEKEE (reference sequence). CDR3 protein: CASSLNPPGAEAFF. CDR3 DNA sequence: TGTGCCAGCAGCTTGAACCCGCCGGGTGCTGAAGCTTTCTTT.

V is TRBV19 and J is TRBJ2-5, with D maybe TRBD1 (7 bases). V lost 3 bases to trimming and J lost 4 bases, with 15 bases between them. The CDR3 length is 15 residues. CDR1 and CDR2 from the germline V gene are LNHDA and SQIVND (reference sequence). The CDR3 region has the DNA TGTGCCAGTAGTATTCCCCAGGGGGGTAGAGAGACCCAGTACTTC. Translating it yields CASSIPQGGRETQYF. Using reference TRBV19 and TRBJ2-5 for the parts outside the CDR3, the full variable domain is DGGITQSPKYLFRKEGQNVTLSCEQNLNHDAMYWYRQDPGQGLRLIYYSQIVNDFQKGDIAEGYSVSREKKESFPLTVTSAQKNPTAFYLCASSIPQGGRETQYFGPGTRLLVL.

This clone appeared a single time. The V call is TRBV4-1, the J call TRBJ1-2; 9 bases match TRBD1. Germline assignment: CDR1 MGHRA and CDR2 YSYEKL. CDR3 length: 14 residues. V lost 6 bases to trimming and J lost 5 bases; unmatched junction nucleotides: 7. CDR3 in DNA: TGCGCCAGCAGACATCCGGGACAGGGTTATGGCTACACCTTC. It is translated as CASRHPGQGYGYTF.

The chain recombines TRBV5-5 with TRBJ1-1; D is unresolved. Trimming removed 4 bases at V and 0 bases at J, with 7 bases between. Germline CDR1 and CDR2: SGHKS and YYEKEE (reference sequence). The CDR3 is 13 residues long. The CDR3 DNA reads TGTGCCAGCAGCCCTGACCTGAACACTGAAGCTTTCTTT. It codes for CASSPDLNTEAFF.

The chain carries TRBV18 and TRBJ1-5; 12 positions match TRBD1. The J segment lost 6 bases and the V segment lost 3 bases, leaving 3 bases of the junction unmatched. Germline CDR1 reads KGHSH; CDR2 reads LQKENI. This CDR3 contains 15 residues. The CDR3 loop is CASSPGTGGTQPQHF. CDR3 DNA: TGTGCCAGCTCACCTGGGACAGGGGGCACTCAGCCCCAGCATTTT.

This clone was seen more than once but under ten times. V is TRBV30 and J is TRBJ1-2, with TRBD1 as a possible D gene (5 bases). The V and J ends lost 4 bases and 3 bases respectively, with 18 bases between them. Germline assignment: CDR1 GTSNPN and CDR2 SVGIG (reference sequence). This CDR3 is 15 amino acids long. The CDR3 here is CAWTVLGGVDYGYTF. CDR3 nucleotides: TGTGCCTGGACTGTACTGGGGGGGGTTGACTATGGCTACACCTTC.

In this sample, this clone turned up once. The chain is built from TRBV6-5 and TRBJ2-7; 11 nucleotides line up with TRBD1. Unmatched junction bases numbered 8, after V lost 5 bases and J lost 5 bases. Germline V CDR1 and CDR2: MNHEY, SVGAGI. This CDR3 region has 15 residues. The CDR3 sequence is CASSRGTGGDDEQYF. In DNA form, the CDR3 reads TGTGCCAGCAGTCGCGGGACAGGGGGTGACGACGAGCAGTACTTC.

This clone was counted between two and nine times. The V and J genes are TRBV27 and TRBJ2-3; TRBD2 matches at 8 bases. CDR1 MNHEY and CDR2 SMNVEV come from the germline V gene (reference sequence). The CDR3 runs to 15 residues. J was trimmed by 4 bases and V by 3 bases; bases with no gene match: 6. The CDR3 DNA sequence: TGTGCCAGCAGTTTTGTGGGACTAGGGGCAGATACGCAGTATTTT. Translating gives CASSFVGLGADTQYF.

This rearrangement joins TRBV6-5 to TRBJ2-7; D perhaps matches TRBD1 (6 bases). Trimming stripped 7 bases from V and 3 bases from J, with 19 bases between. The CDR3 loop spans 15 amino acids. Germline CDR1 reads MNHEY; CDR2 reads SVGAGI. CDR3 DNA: TGTGCCAGCACTATACAGGGTTCTTTTGGCTACGAGCAGTACTTC. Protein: CASTIQGSFGYEQYF.

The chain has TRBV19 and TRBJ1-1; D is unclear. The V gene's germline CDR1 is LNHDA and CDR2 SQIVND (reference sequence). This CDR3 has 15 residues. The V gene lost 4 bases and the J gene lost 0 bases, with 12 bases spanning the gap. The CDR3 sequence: CASSTGRTMNTEAFF. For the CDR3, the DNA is TGTGCCAGTAGTACGGGCAGGACCATGAACACTGAAGCTTTCTTT.

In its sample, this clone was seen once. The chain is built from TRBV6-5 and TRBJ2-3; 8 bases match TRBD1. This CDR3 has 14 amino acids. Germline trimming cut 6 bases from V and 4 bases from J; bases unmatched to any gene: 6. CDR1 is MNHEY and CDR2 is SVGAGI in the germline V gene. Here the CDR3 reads CASSQDRVADTQYF. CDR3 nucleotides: TGTGCCAGCAGCCAGGACAGGGTTGCAGATACGCAGTATTTT.

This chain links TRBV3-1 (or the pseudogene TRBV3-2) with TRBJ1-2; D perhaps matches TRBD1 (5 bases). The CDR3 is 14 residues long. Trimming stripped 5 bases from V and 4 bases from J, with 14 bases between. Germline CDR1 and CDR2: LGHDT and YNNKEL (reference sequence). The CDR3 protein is CASSAAGGIYGYTF. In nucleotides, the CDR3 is TGTGCCAGCAGCGCCGCCGGGGGGATCTATGGCTACACCTTC.

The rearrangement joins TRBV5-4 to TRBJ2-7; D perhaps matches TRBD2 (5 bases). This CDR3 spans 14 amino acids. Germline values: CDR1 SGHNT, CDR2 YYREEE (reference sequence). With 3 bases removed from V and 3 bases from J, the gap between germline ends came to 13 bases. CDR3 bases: TGTGCCAGCAGCTCCTCCGGACTGATCTACGAGCAGTACTTC. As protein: CASSSSGLIYEQYF.

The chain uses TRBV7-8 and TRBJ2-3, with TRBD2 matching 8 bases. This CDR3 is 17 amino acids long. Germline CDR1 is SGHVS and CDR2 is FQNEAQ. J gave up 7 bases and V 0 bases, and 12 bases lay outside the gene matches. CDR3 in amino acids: CASSLAPGLGGIYTQYF. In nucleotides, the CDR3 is TGTGCCAGCAGCTTAGCTCCGGGACTAGGGGGAATATATACGCAGTATTTT.

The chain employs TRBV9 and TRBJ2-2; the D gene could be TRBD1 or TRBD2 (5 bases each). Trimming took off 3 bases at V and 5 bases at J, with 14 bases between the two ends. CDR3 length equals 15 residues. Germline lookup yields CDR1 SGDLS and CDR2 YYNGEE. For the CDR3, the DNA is TGTGCCAGCAGCGAGAGGGGTGGGGGTACCGGGGAGCTGTTTTTT. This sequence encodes CASSERGGGTGELFF.